The 14 T cell receptor beta chains below were found in one sample sequenced in a study of spatial heterogeneity in lung cancer. Each CDR3 protein gets one entry after TCRdb re-called the 5' RACE reads with MiXCR. This sample carries 30,000 to 40,000 distinct CDR3 sequences, over 6.5% of them seen once, and the ten largest clones take about 9.4%. Time point reported: blood at routine non-recurrence follow-up after resection. The material was PBMCs, obtained at follow-up. The receptors derive from a male donor with early-stage non-small cell lung cancer.

This clonotype was observed at least ten times. V usage is TRBV7-9 and J usage is TRBJ1-5; D gene ambiguous. Trimming took 5 bases from V and 5 from J, leaving 13 bases between them. Germline V CDR1 and CDR2: SEHNR, FQNEAQ (reference sequence). The CDR3 contains 14 residues. CDR3 loop: CASSGLALDQPQHF. CDR3 DNA: TGTGCCAGCAGCGGTCTGGCGCTGGATCAGCCCCAGCATTTT. The complete variable domain, with remaining parts taken from reference TRBV7-9 and TRBJ1-5, reads DTGVSQNPRHKITKRGQNVTFRCDPISEHNRLYWYRQTLGQGPEFLTYFQNEAQLEKSRLLSDRFSAERPKGSFSTLEIQRTEQGDSAMYLCASSGLALDQPQHFGDGTRLSIL.

This clonotype was recorded many times. The CDR3 here is CASSFTDTQYF. The CDR3, as DNA: TGTGCCAGCAGTTTTACCGATACGCAGTATTTT. The chain links TRBV12-3 or TRBV12-4 to TRBJ2-3, with D unresolved. Deletions cut 3 bases from V and 6 bases from J, with 4 bases between. The CDR3 totals 11 residues.

This clonotype was observed many times. The chain uses TRBV20-1 and TRBJ2-5; no definite D call. CDR3 length equals 11 residues. CDR1 is DFQATT, CDR2 SNEGSKA, per germline (reference sequence). V lost 0 bases, J lost 4 bases, and 3 bases lay in between. CDR3: CSARDVETQYF. CDR3 coding DNA: TGCAGTGCTAGAGATGTAGAGACCCAGTACTTC.

The chain couples TRBV5-5 to TRBJ2-1; unclear D gene. The V gene's germline CDR1 is SGHKS and CDR2 YYEKEE (reference sequence). Trimming took off 5 bases at V and 5 bases at J, with 17 bases between the two ends. The CDR3 spans 15 residues. CDR3 amino acids: CASSPERTRNNEQFF. Written as DNA, the CDR3 is TGTGCCAGCAGTCCGGAAAGGACCCGGAACAATGAGCAGTTCTTC.

In its sample, this clonotype was seen many times. J is TRBJ1-1 and V is TRBV20-1; D perhaps matches TRBD1 (6 bases). The germline gives CDR1 DFQATT, CDR2 SNEGSKA (reference sequence). Trimming shortened V by 6 bases and J by 0 bases, and 17 bases separated the two germline ends. CDR3 length: 15 residues. The CDR3 bases are TGCAGTGCCGCCCCGGGACACTTCATGAACACTGAAGCTTTCTTT. This translates into CSAAPGHFMNTEAFF.

This clonotype was counted ten times or more. The V call is TRBV12-3 or TRBV12-4, the J call TRBJ1-5; D is unresolved. The V and J ends lost 3 bases and 4 bases respectively, with 16 bases between them. The CDR3 sequence is 16 residues long. This CDR3 is CASSFGQSNGNQPQHF. The CDR3, as DNA: TGTGCCAGCAGTTTCGGCCAGAGCAACGGTAATCAGCCCCAGCATTTT.

This clonotype was seen ten or more times. The rearrangement uses TRBV20-1 and TRBJ2-5; D not certain. The germline V and J ends were trimmed by 0 bases and 8 bases, with 10 bases remaining between them. Per the germline V gene, CDR1 is DFQATT and CDR2 is SNEGSKA (reference sequence). The CDR3 loop spans 12 amino acids. The CDR3 reads CSARDRLQTQYF. The CDR3 DNA sequence: TGCAGTGCTAGAGATCGACTTCAAACCCAGTACTTC.

This clonotype was counted many times. The chain combines TRBV5-1 with TRBJ2-1; no reliable D call. CDR3 length equals 16 residues. Between the trimmed V and J ends, which lost 0 bases and 3 bases, there was a span of 13 bases. CDR1 and CDR2 from the germline V gene are SGHRS and YFSETQ. The CDR3 loop reads CASSLAAAEIYNEQFF. The CDR3 DNA reads TGCGCCAGCAGCTTGGCGGCGGCCGAGATCTACAATGAGCAGTTCTTC. Full variable domain (outside the CDR3, taken from reference TRBV5-1 and TRBJ2-1): KAGVTQTPRYLIKTRGQQVTLSCSPISGHRSVSWYQQTPGQGLQFLFEYFSETQRNKGNFPGRFSGRQFSNSRSEMNVSTLELGDSALYLCASSLAAAEIYNEQFFGPGTRLTVL.

This clonotype was counted between two and nine times. Germline and junction disagree at one end, which may indicate a read error. The chain joins TRBV9 to TRBJ1-2; D gene unclear. This CDR3 comprises 12 residues. Germline V CDR1 and CDR2: SGDLS, YYNGEE. For the CDR3, the DNA is TGTGCCAGCAGCGTAGATGACGCTAACCGGGCCTTC. It specifies CASSVDDANRAF.

This clonotype was found many times. The chain carries TRBV19 and TRBJ2-1; D call uncertain. Germline V gives CDR1 LNHDA, CDR2 SQIVND (reference sequence). The CDR3 is made up of 11 amino acids. Trimming removed 6 bases from V and 2 bases from J, with 2 bases in between. CDR3 region: CASRAYNEQFF. DNA of the CDR3: TGTGCCAGTAGGGCCTACAATGAGCAGTTCTTC.

This clonotype was seen ten or more times. The chain uses TRBV7-8 and TRBJ1-5, with D unclear. This CDR3 is built from 16 residues. With 1 base removed from V and 0 bases from J, the gap between germline ends came to 10 bases. In germline, CDR1 is SGHVS, CDR2 FQNEAQ. The DNA for the CDR3 is TGTGCCAGCAGCTTAGTGGGCGGCTATAGCAATCAGCCCCAGCATTTT. This encodes CASSLVGGYSNQPQHF.

This clonotype was counted ten times or more. The rearrangement joins TRBV5-4 to TRBJ2-1; 8 bases fit TRBD2. This CDR3 is 13 amino acids long. V lost 4 bases to trimming and J lost 7 bases; unmatched junction nucleotides: 4. Germline loops: CDR1 SGHNT, CDR2 YYREEE (reference sequence). The CDR3 bases are TGTGCCAGCAGCCCCCGGGGGGGTAATGAGCAGTTCTTC. Its translation is CASSPRGGNEQFF.

This clonotype was detected ten times or more. The chain couples TRBV29-1 to TRBJ1-3; no definite D call. Per the germline V gene, CDR1 is SQVTM and CDR2 is ANQGSEA. The CDR3 sequence is 13 residues long. V lost 2 bases and J lost 3, with 8 bases in between. The CDR3 coding sequence is TGCAGCGTTGAACAAGGGTTTGGAAACACCATATATTTT. Translating it yields CSVEQGFGNTIYF.

This clonotype was seen many times. The chain joins TRBV9 to TRBJ2-1; no clear D. Germline CDR1 and CDR2: SGDLS and YYNGEE. This CDR3 region has 16 residues. Trimming pared 2 bases from V and 1 base from J, leaving 13 bases between. The CDR3 reads CASSVRTTDSYNEQFF. In nucleotides, the CDR3 is TGTGCCAGCAGCGTCAGGACCACCGATTCCTACAATGAGCAGTTCTTC. The full variable domain, completed using reference TRBV9 and TRBJ2-1, is DSGVTQTPKHLITATGQRVTLRCSPRSGDLSVYWYQQSLDQGLQFLIQYYNGEERAKGNILERFSAQQFPDLHSELNLSSLELGDSALYFCASSVRTTDSYNEQFFGPGTRLTVL.